A selection of T cell receptor beta chains follows, all from one sample in a study of control samples from healthy donors and cancer patients. The repertoire was sequenced with immunoSEQ multiplex PCR; TCRdb's copy has only in-frame clones and lacks some. The sample shows over 100,000 clones, 90% of them seen only once. Material for sequencing was blood. The receptors here all came from a human donor in good health. The donor label of this sample is uncertain. CDR3s include the opening cysteine and the closing phenylalanine or tryptophan. D genes are given only for firm matches. The size of a clone is reported for some rows only, either as once, few or many, or as a class for expanded clones.

v_call: TRBV7-8
j_call: TRBJ2-1
clone_size: -
d_call: -
cdr3_aa: CASSAGPSNEQFF
cdr3_nt: TGTGCCAGCAGCGCAGGACCTTCGAATGAGCAGTTCTTC

v_call: TRBV10-2
j_call: TRBJ1-1
clone_size: -
d_call: TRBD1
cdr3_aa: CASRGTGANTEAFF
cdr3_nt: TGCGCCAGCAGGGGGACAGGAGCGAACACTGAAGCTTTCTTT

v_call: TRBV10-3
j_call: TRBJ2-7
clone_size: -
d_call: -
cdr3_aa: CATRTTASYEQYF
cdr3_nt: TGTGCCACGCGAACGACCGCGTCCTACGAGCAGTACTTC

v_call: TRBV19
j_call: TRBJ2-1
clone_size: few
d_call: TRBD1
cdr3_aa: CASSRESPGGSSYNEQFF
cdr3_nt: TGTGCCAGTAGTCGCGAAAGCCCAGGGGGCAGTTCCTACAATGAGCAGTTCTTC

v_call: TRBV6-4
j_call: TRBJ2-1
clone_size: -
d_call: -
cdr3_aa: CASSDTRTANEQFF
cdr3_nt: TGTGCCAGCAGTGATACTAGGACAGCCAATGAGCAGTTCTTC

v_call: TRBV12-3/TRBV12-4
j_call: TRBJ2-2
clone_size: few
d_call: -
cdr3_aa: CASSNPGPGELFF
cdr3_nt: TGTGCCAGCAGCAACCCGGGGCCCGGGGAGCTGTTTTTT

v_call: TRBV10-3
j_call: TRBJ1-4
clone_size: -
d_call: -
cdr3_aa: CAISAQATFGTTNEKLFF
cdr3_nt: TGTGCCATCAGTGCCCAGGCCACTTTCGGTACAACTAATGAAAAACTGTTTTTT

v_call: TRBV4-2
j_call: TRBJ1-5
clone_size: few
d_call: -
cdr3_aa: CASSQDRGPNQPQHF
cdr3_nt: TGTGCCAGCAGCCAAGATCGGGGGCCTAATCAGCCCCAGCATTTT

v_call: TRBV20-1
j_call: TRBJ2-7
clone_size: -
d_call: TRBD2
cdr3_aa: CSASRQASGDYEQYF
cdr3_nt: TGCAGTGCTAGTCGACAGGCTAGCGGGGACTACGAGCAGTACTTC

v_call: TRBV9
j_call: TRBJ2-5
clone_size: -
d_call: TRBD1
cdr3_aa: CASSVALDRDQTQYF
cdr3_nt: TGTGCCAGCAGCGTAGCACTGGACAGGGATCAGACCCAGTACTTC

v_call: TRBV2
j_call: TRBJ1-1
clone_size: -
d_call: TRBD1
cdr3_aa: CASRAGQGAVAEAFF
cdr3_nt: TGTGCCAGCCGTGCGGGACAGGGGGCTGTAGCTGAAGCTTTCTTT

v_call: TRBV30
j_call: TRBJ1-1
clone_size: -
d_call: -
cdr3_aa: CAWSASLRTEAFF
cdr3_nt: TGTGCCTGGAGTGCAAGCCTACGGACTGAAGCTTTCTTT

v_call: TRBV6-5
j_call: TRBJ1-4
clone_size: -
d_call: -
cdr3_aa: CASSAEGGPREKLFF
cdr3_nt: TGTGCCAGCAGCGCAGAGGGCGGCCCGAGAGAAAAACTGTTTTTT

v_call: TRBV6-5
j_call: TRBJ1-2
clone_size: -
d_call: TRBD1
cdr3_aa: CASRTGTGGRGSLTF
cdr3_nt: TGTGCCAGCAGGACCGGGACAGGGGGGCGAGGATCGCTCACCTTC

v_call: TRBV24-1
j_call: TRBJ2-6
clone_size: -
d_call: -
cdr3_aa: CATMSSGANVLTF
cdr3_nt: TGTGCCACCATGAGCTCTGGGGCCAACGTCCTGACTTTC

v_call: TRBV19
j_call: TRBJ1-1
clone_size: once
d_call: -
cdr3_aa: CASSRNTEAFF
cdr3_nt: TGTGCCAGTAGCCGGAACACTGAAGCTTTCTTT

v_call: TRBV18
j_call: TRBJ2-7
clone_size: -
d_call: -
cdr3_aa: CASSPDRTGEQYF
cdr3_nt: TGTGCCAGCTCGCCTGACAGGACCGGCGAGCAGTACTTC

v_call: TRBV6-5
j_call: TRBJ1-6
clone_size: -
d_call: TRBD1
cdr3_aa: CASTRTGDSPLHF
cdr3_nt: TGTGCCAGCACCCGGACAGGGGATTCACCCCTCCACTTT

v_call: TRBV19
j_call: TRBJ1-5
clone_size: -
d_call: -
cdr3_aa: CASSVRLGGHQPQHF
cdr3_nt: TGTGCCAGTAGCGTCAGGCTGGGTGGGCATCAGCCCCAGCATTTT

v_call: TRBV9
j_call: TRBJ2-1
clone_size: once
d_call: TRBD2
cdr3_aa: CASSVDPSGGHSSYNEQFF
cdr3_nt: TGTGCCAGCAGCGTAGATCCTAGCGGGGGTCACAGCTCCTACAATGAGCAGTTCTTC

v_call: TRBV19
j_call: TRBJ2-2
clone_size: -
d_call: -
cdr3_aa: CATKKRAGTGELFF
cdr3_nt: TGTGCCACCAAAAAGCGGGCAGGCACCGGGGAGCTGTTTTTT

v_call: TRBV12-3/TRBV12-4
j_call: TRBJ1-1
clone_size: -
d_call: -
cdr3_aa: CASSDGDTEAFF
cdr3_nt: TGTGCCAGCAGTGACGGGGACACTGAAGCTTTCTTT

v_call: TRBV11-2
j_call: TRBJ2-6
clone_size: -
d_call: TRBD1
cdr3_aa: CASSKGGTGANVLTF
cdr3_nt: TGTGCCAGCAGTAAAGGGGGCACAGGGGCCAACGTCCTGACTTTC

v_call: TRBV5-4
j_call: TRBJ2-3
clone_size: -
d_call: -
cdr3_aa: CASSFNTDTQYF
cdr3_nt: TGTGCCAGCAGCTTCAACACAGATACGCAGTATTTT

v_call: TRBV12-3/TRBV12-4
j_call: TRBJ2-7
clone_size: few
d_call: -
cdr3_aa: CASSFNRAYEQYF
cdr3_nt: TGTGCCAGCAGTTTTAACAGGGCGTACGAGCAGTACTTC

v_call: TRBV30
j_call: TRBJ2-5
clone_size: -
d_call: -
cdr3_aa: CAWSVGVSQETQYF
cdr3_nt: TGTGCCTGGAGTGTAGGCGTAAGCCAAGAGACCCAGTACTTC

v_call: TRBV9
j_call: TRBJ1-2
clone_size: -
d_call: -
cdr3_aa: CASSSQRGGYGYTF
cdr3_nt: TGTGCCAGCAGCTCCCAGAGAGGCGGTTATGGCTACACCTTC

v_call: TRBV19
j_call: TRBJ1-1
clone_size: -
d_call: -
cdr3_aa: CASRIAGIGNTEAFF
cdr3_nt: TGTGCCAGTAGGATAGCGGGGATAGGGAACACTGAAGCTTTCTTT

v_call: TRBV18
j_call: TRBJ2-7
clone_size: -
d_call: TRBD1
cdr3_aa: CASSPPEGGHEQYF
cdr3_nt: TGTGCCAGCTCACCACCCGAAGGGGGCCACGAGCAGTACTTC

v_call: TRBV5-8
j_call: TRBJ1-3
clone_size: -
d_call: -
cdr3_aa: CASSHNPTGNTIYF
cdr3_nt: TGTGCCAGCAGCCACAATCCGACCGGAAACACCATATATTTT

v_call: TRBV15
j_call: TRBJ2-2
clone_size: -
d_call: -
cdr3_aa: CATSRDKGRSNTGELFF
cdr3_nt: TGTGCCACCAGCAGAGATAAGGGCAGATCGAACACCGGGGAGCTGTTTTTT

v_call: TRBV30
j_call: TRBJ1-3
clone_size: once
d_call: -
cdr3_aa: CAWRLNSGNTIYF
cdr3_nt: TGTGCCTGGAGACTCAACTCTGGAAACACCATATATTTT

v_call: TRBV24-1
j_call: TRBJ1-5
clone_size: -
d_call: TRBD1
cdr3_aa: CATSESRGLGNQPQHF
cdr3_nt: TGTGCCACCAGTGAGTCCAGGGGGCTGGGCAATCAGCCCCAGCATTTT

v_call: TRBV19
j_call: TRBJ1-2
clone_size: once
d_call: -
cdr3_aa: CASSPKVRGGYTF
cdr3_nt: TGTGCCAGTAGTCCCAAGGTTCGGGGAGGCTACACCTTC

v_call: TRBV3-1/TRBV3-2
j_call: TRBJ1-2
clone_size: -
d_call: -
cdr3_aa: CASSQDWDGYTF
cdr3_nt: TGTGCCAGCAGCCAAGACTGGGATGGCTACACCTTC

v_call: TRBV29-1
j_call: TRBJ1-1
clone_size: -
d_call: -
cdr3_aa: CSVHPDPGGNEAFF
cdr3_nt: TGCAGCGTCCACCCCGACCCGGGCGGGAATGAAGCTTTCTTT

v_call: TRBV18
j_call: TRBJ2-7
clone_size: -
d_call: -
cdr3_aa: CASSPPTAGDTYEQYF
cdr3_nt: TGTGCCAGCTCACCACCGACGGCAGGGGACACCTACGAGCAGTACTTC

v_call: TRBV19
j_call: TRBJ1-2
clone_size: -
d_call: -
cdr3_aa: CASSIGAFPGRSDYGYTF
cdr3_nt: TGTGCCAGTAGTATTGGGGCGTTCCCGGGACGTTCTGACTATGGCTACACCTTC

v_call: TRBV21-1
j_call: TRBJ2-5
clone_size: -
d_call: -
cdr3_aa: CAPLGGQGMEETQYF
cdr3_nt: TGTGCCCCCCTAGGGGGACAGGGGATGGAGGAGACCCAGTACTTC

v_call: TRBV24-1
j_call: TRBJ2-3
clone_size: -
d_call: TRBD1
cdr3_aa: CATSDPSQGGFSTDTQYF
cdr3_nt: TGTGCCACCAGTGATCCCTCACAGGGGGGATTTAGCACAGATACGCAGTATTTT

v_call: TRBV19
j_call: TRBJ2-2
clone_size: -
d_call: -
cdr3_aa: CASSIRGAGELFF
cdr3_nt: TGTGCCAGTAGTATAAGGGGGGCCGGGGAGCTGTTTTTT

v_call: TRBV11-3
j_call: TRBJ2-5
clone_size: -
d_call: -
cdr3_aa: CASSLALETQYF
cdr3_nt: TGTGCCAGCAGCTTAGCTCTCGAGACCCAGTACTTC

v_call: TRBV6-4
j_call: TRBJ1-1
clone_size: -
d_call: -
cdr3_aa: CATRKDPGNTEAFF
cdr3_nt: TGTGCCACCCGAAAGGACCCGGGGAACACTGAAGCTTTCTTT

v_call: TRBV19
j_call: TRBJ2-5
clone_size: -
d_call: -
cdr3_aa: CASSPGLTMETQYF
cdr3_nt: TGTGCCAGTAGCCCGGGACTCACTATGGAGACCCAGTACTTC

v_call: TRBV12-3/TRBV12-4
j_call: TRBJ2-1
clone_size: -
d_call: TRBD2
cdr3_aa: CASTPGGGEQFF
cdr3_nt: TGTGCCAGCACCCCTGGGGGGGGTGAGCAGTTCTTC

v_call: TRBV7-9
j_call: TRBJ1-3
clone_size: -
d_call: -
cdr3_aa: CASSLSFGTGNTIYF
cdr3_nt: TGTGCCAGCAGCTTAAGTTTCGGAACTGGAAACACCATATATTTT

v_call: TRBV5-4
j_call: TRBJ2-2
clone_size: -
d_call: -
cdr3_aa: CLPGELFF
cdr3_nt: TGCTTACCCGGGGAGCTGTTTTTT

v_call: TRBV18
j_call: TRBJ1-2
clone_size: few
d_call: -
cdr3_aa: CASSLPLRDIRNYGYTF
cdr3_nt: TGTGCCAGCTCACTGCCCCTCCGGGACATACGAAACTATGGCTACACCTTC

v_call: TRBV10-2
j_call: TRBJ1-4
clone_size: -
d_call: -
cdr3_aa: CASSELGANEKLFF
cdr3_nt: TGCGCCAGCAGTGAGCTGGGGGCTAATGAAAAACTGTTTTTT

v_call: TRBV13
j_call: TRBJ2-2
clone_size: -
d_call: TRBD1
cdr3_aa: CASSKTGTVNTGELFF
cdr3_nt: TGTGCCAGCAGCAAAACCGGGACAGTAAACACCGGGGAGCTGTTTTTT